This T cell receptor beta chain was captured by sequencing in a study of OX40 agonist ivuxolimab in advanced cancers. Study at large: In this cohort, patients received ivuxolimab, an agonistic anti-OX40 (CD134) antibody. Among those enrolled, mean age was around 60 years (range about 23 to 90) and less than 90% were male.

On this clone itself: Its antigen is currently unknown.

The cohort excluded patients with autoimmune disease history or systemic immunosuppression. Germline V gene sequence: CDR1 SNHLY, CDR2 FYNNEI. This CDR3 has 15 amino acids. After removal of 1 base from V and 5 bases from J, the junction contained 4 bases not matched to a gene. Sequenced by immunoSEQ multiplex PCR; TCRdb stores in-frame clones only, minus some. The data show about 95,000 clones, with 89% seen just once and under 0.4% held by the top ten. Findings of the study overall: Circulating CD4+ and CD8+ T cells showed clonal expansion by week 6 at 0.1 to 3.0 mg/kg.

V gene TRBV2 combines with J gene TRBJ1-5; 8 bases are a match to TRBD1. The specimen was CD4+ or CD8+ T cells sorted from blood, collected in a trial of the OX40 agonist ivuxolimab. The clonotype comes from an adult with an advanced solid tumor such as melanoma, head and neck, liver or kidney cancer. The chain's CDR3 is CASSEEGQADQPQHF. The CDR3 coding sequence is TGTGCCAGCAGTGAAGAGGGACAGGCAGATCAGCCCCAGCATTTT.